This TCR beta chain was sequenced during a study of blood T cells in healthy people across ages. Using a J-beta primer mix together with a sample-barcoded 5' primer, a second PCR was run for roughly 6 to 12 cycles. A single record per CDR3 protein comes from TCRdb applying MiXCR to the 5' RACE reads. The data contain more than 550,000 distinct CDR3 sequences, 22% of them singletons. The germline gives CDR1 KGHSH, CDR2 LQKENI. V trimming: 1 base; J trimming: 5 bases; junction bases outside the gene matches: 2. CDR3 length equals 14 residues. This chain links TRBV18 with TRBJ1-5; the match to TRBD1 covers 7 bases. The source of this sequence is a man in his 70s in good health. Material for sequencing was blood. This CDR3 reads CASSPRDSDQPQHF. The CDR3 coding sequence is TGTGCCAGCTCACCACGGGACAGCGATCAGCCCCAGCATTTT.